The 12 T cell receptor beta chains below come from one sample, sequenced in a study of blood T cell repertoires in COVID-19. This table comes from immunoSEQ multiplex PCR, and its TCRdb copy is limited to in-frame clones, with some not included. The sample carries 200,000 to 250,000 clones, approximately 82% recorded once. Sequenced: PBMCs or T cells enriched from blood (not recorded which). Receptors were obtained from a man in his forties who had recovered from COVID-19.

Concerning this clone itself: This specimen includes other DNA sequences encoding the same CDR3. The rearrangement links TRBV18 to TRBJ2-5; D gene ambiguous. Germline V gene lookup returns CDR1 KGHSH and CDR2 LQKENI. CDR3 length equals 12 residues. V shed 3 bases and J shed 1 base, with 3 bases lying between them. The CDR3 protein is CASSPSQETQYF. Written as DNA, the CDR3 is TGTGCCAGCTCACCCTCCCAAGAGACCCAGTACTTC. Full variable domain (missing parts from reference TRBV18 and TRBJ2-5): NAGVMQNPRHLVRRRGQEARLRCSPMKGHSHVYWYRQLPEEGLKFMVYLQKENIIDESGMPKERFSAEFPKEGPSILRIQQVVRGDSAAYFCASSPSQETQYFGPGTRLLVL.

This chain joins TRBV2 and TRBJ2-3, with 14 bases that match TRBD2. The CDR3 loop spans 16 amino acids. J lost 1 base, V lost 11 bases, and 8 bases had no gene match. Per the germline V gene, CDR1 is SNHLY and CDR2 is FYNNEI. The CDR3, as DNA: TGTGCCTCCCAAGGGGGACTAGCGGGGGGCACAGATACGCAGTATTTT. Its translation is CASQGGLAGGTDTQYF.

The J gene is TRBJ1-3, the V gene TRBV10-3; tentative D call: TRBD1 (5 bases). Germline lookup yields CDR1 ENHRY and CDR2 SYGVKD. Deletions cut 10 bases from V and 0 bases from J, with 19 bases between. CDR3 length: 16 amino acids. CDR3 DNA sequence: TGTGCCACCAACCCCTCACAGGAACTCTCTGGAAACACCATATATTTT. Translated, it gives CATNPSQELSGNTIYF.

This sequence joins TRBV24-1 and TRBJ2-7; 10 positions agree with TRBD2. This CDR3 contains 16 residues. With 5 bases clipped from V and 4 bases from J, the junction kept 10 bases outside the gene matches. CDR1 and CDR2 from the germline V gene are KGHDR and SFDVKD. The CDR3 DNA reads TGTGCCACCAGTGCCCGGACTAGCGGTTTCACTTACGAGCAGTACTTC. It codes for CATSARTSGFTYEQYF.

V and J are TRBV4-2 and TRBJ2-7; maybe TRBD2 (6 bases). CDR3 size: 13 residues. The V end lost 8 bases, the J end lost 5 bases, and 16 bases lay between the germline ends. Germline-derived CDR1 and CDR2 are LGHNA and YNFKEQ. The CDR3 DNA sequence: TGTGCCAGCGCGGGGCGGGAAGGGGACGAGCAGTACTTC. Protein: CASAGREGDEQYF.

This chain connects TRBV9 to TRBJ2-7; D is ambiguous. Deletions cut 1 base from V and 5 bases from J, with 13 bases between. Germline CDR1 SGDLS, CDR2 YYNGEE. This CDR3 contains 14 residues. CDR3 protein: CASSVRPLENEQYF. CDR3 bases: TGTGCCAGCAGCGTAAGGCCCCTAGAGAACGAGCAGTACTTC.

This rearrangement joins TRBV3-1 (or the pseudogene TRBV3-2) to TRBJ1-6; 8 nucleotides align to TRBD1. V lost 3 bases to trimming and J lost 7 bases; unmatched junction nucleotides: 5. Germline values: CDR1 LGHDT, CDR2 YNNKEL (reference sequence). The CDR3 covers 15 residues. The CDR3 loop reads CASSQGAGGNSPLHF. The CDR3, as DNA: TGTGCCAGCAGCCAGGGAGCAGGGGGCAATTCACCCCTCCACTTT.

V is TRBV6-5 and J is TRBJ1-5; unclear D gene. Trimming took off 8 bases at V and 0 bases at J, with 14 bases between the two ends. There are 15 residues in the CDR3. Germline V gene lookup returns CDR1 MNHEY and CDR2 SVGAGI. This chain's CDR3 is CASRGTLYSNQPQHF. In nucleotides, the CDR3 is TGTGCCAGCCGGGGAACACTTTATAGCAATCAGCCCCAGCATTTT.

This chain links TRBV7-9 with TRBJ2-7; D unresolved. V lost 1 base to trimming and J lost 6 bases, with 4 bases between them. Germline CDR1 is SEHNR and CDR2 is FQNEAQ (reference sequence). The CDR3 covers 11 residues. CDR3 DNA: TGTGCCAGCAGCTTAGGGGCCGAGCAGTACTTC. It translates to CASSLGAEQYF.

This chain connects TRBV7-9 to TRBJ1-1; the match to TRBD1 covers 9 bases. Germline CDR1 and CDR2: SEHNR and FQNEAQ (reference sequence). The CDR3 covers 15 residues. Losses at the gene ends were 5 bases for V and 3 bases for J; bases not matched to a gene: 7. As DNA, the CDR3 is TGTGCCAGCAGCCCCCGACAGGGGGAGTACACTGAAGCTTTCTTT. Translating gives CASSPRQGEYTEAFF.

This clone came up once. The genes are TRBV7-2 and TRBJ2-5, with 14 positions matching TRBD2. The CDR3 contains 16 residues. Trimming took 7 bases from V and 5 from J; bases not matched to a gene: 9. Germline V gene data show CDR1 as SGHTA and CDR2 as FQGNSA. CDR3 residues: CASTPRLAGGLETQYF. The CDR3 DNA reads TGTGCCAGCACCCCGAGACTAGCGGGGGGGCTGGAGACCCAGTACTTC.

This clone was observed a handful of times. This chain uses TRBV12-3 or TRBV12-4 with TRBJ2-1; 7 positions match TRBD1. The CDR3 runs 12 residues. V was clipped by 5 bases and J by 8 bases; unmatched bases: 3. This CDR3 is CASSIGTDEQFF. CDR3 nucleotides: TGTGCCAGCAGTATCGGGACAGATGAGCAGTTCTTC.